A selection of T cell receptor beta chains follows, all from one sample in a study of T cell changes during pregnancy in multiple sclerosis. Sequencing was performed with immunoSEQ multiplex PCR; in TCRdb, only in-frame clones are kept and a portion is missing. The table includes fewer than 65,000 clones, about nine tenths detected once. Here the sequenced sample was peripheral blood, taken in the third trimester of pregnancy. The source of these receptors is a female donor in good health, enrolled as a control in a pregnancy study. The CDR3 runs from the conserved cysteine through the conserved F or W. The D gene is left open where the match is weak. Expanded clones are given a class, and other clones once, few, many or no size at all.

v_call	j_call	clone_size	d_call	cdr3_aa	cdr3_nt
TRBV5-1	TRBJ2-3	.	TRBD1	CASSWDRADTQYF	TGCGCCAGCAGCTGGGACAGGGCAGATACGCAGTATTTT
TRBV9	TRBJ1-6	once	TRBD1	CASSVSLGQGGSPLHF	TGTGCCAGCAGCGTAAGCTTAGGACAGGGAGGATCACCCCTCCACTTT
TRBV28	TRBJ1-2	.	TRBD1	CASSLWDRENYGYTF	TGTGCCAGCAGTCTATGGGACAGGGAGAACTATGGCTACACCTTC
TRBV19	TRBJ1-2	.	TRBD1	CASQQGGGYTF	TGTGCCAGTCAACAGGGGGGAGGCTACACCTTC
TRBV5-4	TRBJ2-7	few	.	CASSLAGGRYEQYF	TGTGCCAGCAGCTTGGCGGGGGGCCGTTACGAGCAGTACTTC
TRBV7-9	TRBJ2-7	.	.	CASSLFQTIGYEQYF	TGTGCCAGCAGCTTATTCCAGACTATCGGCTACGAGCAGTACTTC
TRBV10-3	TRBJ2-5	.	TRBD2	CAIKLAGGEETQYF	TGTGCCATCAAGCTAGCGGGGGGCGAAGAGACCCAGTACTTC
TRBV6-5	TRBJ2-7	.	TRBD2	CASSYRGVGQHYEQYF	TGTGCCAGCAGTTATCGGGGGGTTGGGCAACACTACGAGCAGTACTTC
TRBV6-6	TRBJ1-3	.	TRBD1	CASSRTGSGAGTIYF	TGTGCCAGCAGCAGGACAGGGTCTGGGGCGGGCACCATATATTTT
TRBV5-1	TRBJ2-5	.	TRBD2	CASSSGLAGRETQYF	TGCGCCAGCAGCTCCGGACTAGCGGGAAGGGAGACCCAGTACTTC
TRBV19	TRBJ2-7	.	TRBD1	CASSISRQGWGKYF	TGTGCCAGTAGTATATCGAGACAGGGATGGGGCAAGTACTTC
TRBV6-4	TRBJ2-7	.	.	CARRGVGGLAISYEQYF	TGTGCCAGGAGAGGGGTTGGGGGACTTGCCATCTCCTACGAGCAGTACTTC
TRBV2	TRBJ2-5	.	TRBD2	CASSGLASETQYF	TGTGCCAGCAGTGGACTAGCGTCGGAGACCCAGTACTTC